This T cell receptor (beta chain) was profiled in a study of shared clonotypes between healthy human individuals. Study information: Per donor, three plates held CD4 naive cells, three held CD4 memory, two held CD8 naive and one held CD8 memory.

As defined, naive CD8 cells were CD45RO-negative and positively selected for CCR7, with terminally differentiated effector memory CD45RA+ cells excluded. A word on this clone: Its antigen is still unknown.

CDR3 length: 14 residues. The germline V gene encodes CDR1 MNHNY and CDR2 SVGAGI (reference sequence). V dropped 2 bases and J dropped 0 bases, with 7 bases sitting between them. Study findings and constraints: The sharing of approximately 5.1% of naive CD4 clonotypes was seen across a few donors.

Clones were read by immunoSEQ multiplex PCR, and TCRdb kept only the in-frame ones, dropping some. Among millions of clones listed, approximately 94% were seen once. The specimen sequenced was naive CD8+ T cells from PBMCs. The TCR was taken from a man in his late teens or twenties in good health. Some clones in this sample may be carry-over from other donors' samples. V is TRBV6-6 and J is TRBJ1-2; D ambiguous. CDR3 in DNA: TGTGCCAGCAGTTACCCGGATGCTAACTATGGCTACACCTTC. Residues: CASSYPDANYGYTF.